These T cell receptor beta chains were read from a single sample in a study of T cell responses to AZD1222 COVID-19 vaccine. Profiling relied on immunoSEQ multiplex PCR, and the TCRdb table lists in-frame clones only, not all of them. Counted here are fewer than 100,000 clones, roughly 86% occurring once; the ten biggest clones make up roughly 15%. This sample comprised peripheral blood, obtained 28 days after the second AZD1222 dose. These receptors all come from an adult who received the AZD1222 COVID-19 vaccine. The CDR3 runs from the conserved cysteine through the conserved F or W. D genes are given only for firm matches. Size is stated for part of the rows, as once, few or many counts, or as a class when the clone is expanded.

V	D	J	size	length	DNA	CDR3
TRBV19	.	TRBJ1-1	.	12	TGTGCCAGTAGTATCCTGGCGACCCAAGCTTTCTTT	CASSILATQAFF
TRBV3-1/TRBV3-2	.	TRBJ1-5	.	17	TGTGCCAGCAGCCACGGGTTTCGGGGTAGTCAAGATCAGCCCCAGCATTTT	CASSHGFRGSQDQPQHF
TRBV25-1	TRBD1	TRBJ1-1	few	12	TGTGCCAGCAGTATAGGACAGGGAAAAGCTTTCTTT	CASSIGQGKAFF
TRBV7-3	TRBD1	TRBJ2-7	.	15	TGTGCCAGCAGCTACACCGGGACAGGGTCCTACGAGCAGTACTTC	CASSYTGTGSYEQYF
TRBV18	TRBD1	TRBJ1-5	.	18	TGTGCCAGCTCCTCCTTGGAGACAGGGGGATTTAGCAATCAGCCCCAGCATTTT	CASSSLETGGFSNQPQHF
TRBV2	TRBD2	TRBJ2-2	.	19	TGTGCCAGCAGTGACTTCTTAGCGGGAGAAGCCACGGGCACCGGGGAGCTGTTTTTT	CASSDFLAGEATGTGELFF
TRBV19	.	TRBJ2-1	.	12	TGTGCCAGTAGTTGGCAGTACAATGAGCAGTTCTTC	CASSWQYNEQFF
TRBV28	TRBD1	TRBJ1-6	.	15	TGTGCCAGCAGTCACGACAGGGTACATAATTCACCCCTCCACTTT	CASSHDRVHNSPLHF
TRBV30	.	TRBJ1-6	few	17	TGTGCCTGGAGCCCGAGGGACCGGAGCTCCTATAATTCACCCCTCCACTTT	CAWSPRDRSSYNSPLHF
TRBV11-2	.	TRBJ2-2	.	10	TGTGCGACCCGACCCGGGGAGCTGTTTTTT	CATRPGELFF
TRBV18	TRBD2	TRBJ2-7	.	14	TGTGCCAGCTCACCCGGGACTAGCGCCTACGAGCAGTACTTC	CASSPGTSAYEQYF
TRBV6-1	.	TRBJ2-7	.	16	TGTGCCAGCAGTGAAGCGGGGACCCGGATCCCCTACGAGCAGTACTTC	CASSEAGTRIPYEQYF
TRBV6-5	TRBD1	TRBJ1-1	.	14	TGTGCCAGCAGCACAAACAGGGGGCAAACTGAAGCTTTCTTT	CASSTNRGQTEAFF
TRBV29-1	TRBD2	TRBJ2-7	.	16	TGCAGCGTAAAGGGACTAGCGGGATTAATAACCTACGAGCAGTACTTC	CSVKGLAGLITYEQYF
TRBV11-3	.	TRBJ2-5	.	18	TGTGCCAGCAGCTTAGATTTAGCCACGTCCCGAGGTTCGGAGACCCAGTACTTC	CASSLDLATSRGSETQYF
TRBV6-4	TRBD2	TRBJ2-1	.	15	TGTGCCAGCAGTGACGGACTAGCGGGAGTGAATGAGCAGTTCTTC	CASSDGLAGVNEQFF
TRBV11-2	.	TRBJ1-6	.	13	TGTGCCAGCAGCTTAGGGACTGGTCGGCCCCTCCACTTT	CASSLGTGRPLHF
TRBV29-1	.	TRBJ1-1	.	10	TGCGGCGTTGAATACACTGAAGCTTTCTTT	CGVEYTEAFF
TRBV19	.	TRBJ2-4	.	15	TGTGCCAGTAGTACAGTTGATTTGGGCAAAAACATTCAGTACTTC	CASSTVDLGKNIQYF
TRBV5-1	TRBD2	TRBJ2-7	.	17	TGCGCCAGCAGCTTTTCATTAGCGGGAGGACTTACCTACGAGCAGTACTTC	CASSFSLAGGLTYEQYF
TRBV5-1	.	TRBJ2-7	.	15	TGCGCCAGCAGCTTGTCCGACGCCTGGTCCTACGAGCAGTACTTC	CASSLSDAWSYEQYF
TRBV19	TRBD1	TRBJ2-2	.	17	TGTGCCAGTAGTCCCCACCGGACAGGGTCTTTCCCCGGGGAGCTGTTTTTT	CASSPHRTGSFPGELFF
TRBV3-1/TRBV3-2	.	TRBJ1-1	.	13	TGTGCCAGTCTCCGGGACGGCAACACTGAAGCTTTCTTT	CASLRDGNTEAFF
TRBV5-1	.	TRBJ2-3	.	13	TGCGCCAGCAGCTTGTCTGAGGCGGGTACGCAGTATTTT	CASSLSEAGTQYF
TRBV27	.	TRBJ2-6	.	16	TGTGCCAGCAGTTTATCAACGGGGGCTGGGGCCAACGTCCTGACTTTC	CASSLSTGAGANVLTF
TRBV9	.	TRBJ2-2	once	16	TGTGCCAGCAGCGGACTTATCATCGCGAACACCGGGGAGCTGTTTTTT	CASSGLIIANTGELFF
TRBV12-1	.	TRBJ2-1	.	15	TGTGCCAGCAGGGCCGGACTAGCGGGAGAATTGGGGCAGTTCTTC	CASRAGLAGELGQFF
TRBV7-2	.	TRBJ1-2	few	14	TGTGCCAGCAGTCAACAGGGTTTAAGCTATGGCTACACCTTC	CASSQQGLSYGYTF
TRBV5-6	TRBD1	TRBJ2-5	.	16	TGTGCCAGCAGCTTGGCCACCGGGACAGGGGTTGAGACCCAGTACTTC	CASSLATGTGVETQYF
TRBV20-1	.	TRBJ1-5	.	15	TGCAGTGCTAGTTCTGTTCCCTCCTTCAATCAGCCCCAGCATTTT	CSASSVPSFNQPQHF
TRBV28	.	TRBJ2-1	.	16	TGTGCCAGCACCCCTTCGGGGGGAGGGGGCTACAATGAGCAGTTCTTC	CASTPSGGGGYNEQFF
TRBV4-2	.	TRBJ1-5	.	15	TGTGCCAGCAGCCAAGTAATAACAGGGTATCAGCCCCAGCATTTT	CASSQVITGYQPQHF
TRBV19	.	TRBJ2-4	.	16	TGTGCCAGTAGTATGCGGGGAGATTTAGCCAAAAACATTCAGTACTTC	CASSMRGDLAKNIQYF
TRBV6-5	.	TRBJ1-1	.	14	TGTGCCAGCAGTCATGGGCCTGAGAACACTGAAGCTTTCTTT	CASSHGPENTEAFF
TRBV30	.	TRBJ1-2	.	15	TGTGCCTGGAGTGTACGGCAGTTGATTAACTATGGCTACACCTTC	CAWSVRQLINYGYTF
TRBV10-3	.	TRBJ1-1	.	12	TGTGCCATCAGTGTTTTCGGCACTGAAGCTTTCTTT	CAISVFGTEAFF
TRBV21-1	.	TRBJ2-7	.	17	TGTGCCAGCAGCAAAGAATCCCGAAACAGGGTCGGGGACGAGCAGTACTTC	CASSKESRNRVGDEQYF
TRBV11-3	.	TRBJ2-7	.	13	TGTGCCAGCAGCAAGACACACTCCTACGAGCAGTACTTC	CASSKTHSYEQYF
TRBV5-1	TRBD1	TRBJ1-1	few	15	TGCGCCAGCAGCTTGGGTGGGACAGGGAACACTGAAGCTTTCTTT	CASSLGGTGNTEAFF
TRBV6-5	.	TRBJ2-1	.	14	TGTGCCAGCACCTACGGTCCACTAGACAATGAGCAGTTCTTC	CASTYGPLDNEQFF
TRBV7-2	.	TRBJ1-5	.	15	TGTGCCAGCAGCTTAGCTCTGGGGGGCCGGCAGCCCCAGCATTTT	CASSLALGGRQPQHF
TRBV4-1	TRBD1	TRBJ2-7	.	15	TGCGCCAGCAGCCACCCTACAAGGGGACAGTACGAGCAGTACTTC	CASSHPTRGQYEQYF